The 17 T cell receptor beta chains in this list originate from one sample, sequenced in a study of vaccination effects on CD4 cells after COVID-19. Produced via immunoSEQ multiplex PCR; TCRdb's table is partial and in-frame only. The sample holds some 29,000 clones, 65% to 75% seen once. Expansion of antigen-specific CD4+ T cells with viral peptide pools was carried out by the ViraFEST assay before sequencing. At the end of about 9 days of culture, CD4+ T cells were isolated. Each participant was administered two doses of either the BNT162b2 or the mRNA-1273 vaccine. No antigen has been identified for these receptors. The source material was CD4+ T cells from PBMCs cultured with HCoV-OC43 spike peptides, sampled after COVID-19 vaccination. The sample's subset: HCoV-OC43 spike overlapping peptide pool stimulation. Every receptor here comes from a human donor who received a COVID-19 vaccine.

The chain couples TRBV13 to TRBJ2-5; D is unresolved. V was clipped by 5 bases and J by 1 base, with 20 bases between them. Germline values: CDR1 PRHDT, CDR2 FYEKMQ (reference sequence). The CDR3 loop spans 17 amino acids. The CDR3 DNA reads TGTGCCAGCAGCCCGGGCGAATGGCACAGCCTCCAAGAGACCCAGTACTTC. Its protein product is CASSPGEWHSLQETQYF. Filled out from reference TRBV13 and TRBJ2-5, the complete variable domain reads AAGVIQSPRHLIKEKRETATLKCYPIPRHDTVYWYQQGPGQDPQFLISFYEKMQSDKGSIPDRFSAQQFSDYHSELNMSSLELGDSALYFCASSPGEWHSLQETQYFGPGTRLLVL.

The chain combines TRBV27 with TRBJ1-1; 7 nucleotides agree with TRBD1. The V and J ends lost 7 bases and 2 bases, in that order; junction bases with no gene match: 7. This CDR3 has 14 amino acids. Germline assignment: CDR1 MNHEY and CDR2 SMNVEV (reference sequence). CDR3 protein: CASNRQGPNTEAFF. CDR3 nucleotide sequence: TGTGCCAGCAACAGACAGGGCCCCAACACTGAAGCTTTCTTT.

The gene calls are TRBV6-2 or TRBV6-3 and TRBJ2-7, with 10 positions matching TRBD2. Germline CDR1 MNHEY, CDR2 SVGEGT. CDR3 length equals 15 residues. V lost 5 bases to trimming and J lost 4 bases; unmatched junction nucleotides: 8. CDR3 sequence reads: CASSQLAGRHYEQYF. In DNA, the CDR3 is TGTGCCAGCAGTCAACTAGCGGGGAGGCATTACGAGCAGTACTTC.

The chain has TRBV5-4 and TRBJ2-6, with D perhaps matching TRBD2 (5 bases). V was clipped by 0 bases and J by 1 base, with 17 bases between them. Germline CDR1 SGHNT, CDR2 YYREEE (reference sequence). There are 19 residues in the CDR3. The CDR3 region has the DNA TGTGCCAGCAGCTTGGGTCTCGTGGGAGCAAGGTCTGGGGCCAACGTCCTGACTTTC. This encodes CASSLGLVGARSGANVLTF.

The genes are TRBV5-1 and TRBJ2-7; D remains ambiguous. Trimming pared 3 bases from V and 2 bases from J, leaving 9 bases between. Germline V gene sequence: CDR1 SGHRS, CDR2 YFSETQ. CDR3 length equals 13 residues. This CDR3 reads CASSSSTPYEQYF. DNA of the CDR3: TGCGCCAGCAGCTCATCGACCCCCTACGAGCAGTACTTC. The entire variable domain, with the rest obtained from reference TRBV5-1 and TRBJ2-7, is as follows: KAGVTQTPRYLIKTRGQQVTLSCSPISGHRSVSWYQQTPGQGLQFLFEYFSETQRNKGNFPGRFSGRQFSNSRSEMNVSTLELGDSALYLCASSSSTPYEQYFGPGTRLTVT.

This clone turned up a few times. CDR3 nucleotides: TGTGCCAGCAGCCGAGAAAGAGTGGGACTAGCGGGGGGTTCGAACACCGGGGAGCTGTTTTTT. Its translation: CASSRERVGLAGGSNTGELFF. The rearrangement uses TRBV4-2 and TRBJ2-2; TRBD2 aligns across 15 bases. V was pared by 4 bases and J by 0 bases, with 12 bases of the junction left unmatched. The germline gives CDR1 LGHNA, CDR2 YNFKEQ. The CDR3 spans 21 residues.

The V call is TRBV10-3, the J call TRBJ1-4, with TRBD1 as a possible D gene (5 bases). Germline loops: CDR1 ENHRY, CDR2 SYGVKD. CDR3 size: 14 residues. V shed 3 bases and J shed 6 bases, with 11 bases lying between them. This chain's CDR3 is CAISDKGTDEKLFF. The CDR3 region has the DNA TGTGCCATCAGTGATAAGGGGACGGATGAAAAACTGTTTTTT.

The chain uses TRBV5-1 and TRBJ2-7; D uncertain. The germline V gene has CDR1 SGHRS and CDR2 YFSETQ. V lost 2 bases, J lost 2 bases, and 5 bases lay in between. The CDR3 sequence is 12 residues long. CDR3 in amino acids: CASSFSAYEQYF. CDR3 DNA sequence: TGCGCCAGCAGCTTTTCCGCCTACGAGCAGTACTTC.

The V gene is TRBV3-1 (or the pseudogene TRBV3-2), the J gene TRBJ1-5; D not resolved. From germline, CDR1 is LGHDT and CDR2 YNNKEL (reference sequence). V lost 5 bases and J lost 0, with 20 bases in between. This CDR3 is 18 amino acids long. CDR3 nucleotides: TGTGCCAGCAGCTTAAGCACCATAGGGCTCAATAGCAATCAGCCCCAGCATTTT. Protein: CASSLSTIGLNSNQPQHF.

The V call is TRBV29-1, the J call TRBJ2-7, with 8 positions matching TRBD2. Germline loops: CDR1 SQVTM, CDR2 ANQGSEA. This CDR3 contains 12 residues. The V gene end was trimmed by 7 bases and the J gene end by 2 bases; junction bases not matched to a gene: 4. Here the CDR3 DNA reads TGCAGCGGGCTAGCGGGTCCCTACGAGCAGTACTTC. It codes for CSGLAGPYEQYF.

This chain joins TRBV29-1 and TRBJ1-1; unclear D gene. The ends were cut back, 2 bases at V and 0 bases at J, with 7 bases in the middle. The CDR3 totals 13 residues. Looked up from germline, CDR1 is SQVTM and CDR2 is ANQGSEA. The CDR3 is CSVERELNTEAFF. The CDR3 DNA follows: TGCAGCGTTGAACGGGAATTGAACACTGAAGCTTTCTTT.

The CDR3 DNA sequence: TGTGCTAGCGGGCAAACAGATACGCAGTATTTT. Its translation: CASGQTDTQYF. This rearrangement joins TRBV12-5 to TRBJ2-3; D is unresolved. The V end was cut by 9 bases, the J end by 3 bases, with 7 bases between. This CDR3 region has 11 residues. From germline, CDR1 is LGHNT and CDR2 FRNRAP.

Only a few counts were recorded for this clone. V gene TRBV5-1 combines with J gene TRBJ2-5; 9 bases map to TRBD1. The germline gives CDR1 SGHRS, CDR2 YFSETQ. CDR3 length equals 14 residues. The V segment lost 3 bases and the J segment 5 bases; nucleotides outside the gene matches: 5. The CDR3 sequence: CASSSGQGGETQYF. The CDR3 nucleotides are TGCGCCAGCAGCTCGGGACAGGGTGGGGAGACCCAGTACTTC.

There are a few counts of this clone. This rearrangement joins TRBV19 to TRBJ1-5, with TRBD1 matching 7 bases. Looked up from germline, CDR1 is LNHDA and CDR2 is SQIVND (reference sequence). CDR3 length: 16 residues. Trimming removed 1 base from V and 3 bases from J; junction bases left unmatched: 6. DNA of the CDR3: TGTGCCAGTAGTATAGTCAGGGGGGGAACCAATCAGCCCCAGCATTTT. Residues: CASSIVRGGTNQPQHF.

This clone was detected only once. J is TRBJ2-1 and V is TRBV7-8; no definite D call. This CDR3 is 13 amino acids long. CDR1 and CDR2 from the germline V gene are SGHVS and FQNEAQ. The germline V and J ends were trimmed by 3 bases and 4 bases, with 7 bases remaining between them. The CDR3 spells CASSLRGYNEQFF. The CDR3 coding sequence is TGTGCCAGCAGCTTGCGAGGATACAATGAGCAGTTCTTC.

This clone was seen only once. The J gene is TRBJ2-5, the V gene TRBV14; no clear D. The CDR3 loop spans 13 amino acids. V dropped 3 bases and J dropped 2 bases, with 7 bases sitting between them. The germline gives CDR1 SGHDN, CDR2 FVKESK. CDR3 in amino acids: CASSQFQQETQYF. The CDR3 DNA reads TGTGCCAGCAGCCAGTTCCAGCAAGAGACCCAGTACTTC. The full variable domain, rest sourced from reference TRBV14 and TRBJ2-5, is EAGVTQFPSHSVIEKGQTVTLRCDPISGHDNLYWYRRVMGKEIKFLLHFVKESKQDESGMPNNRFLAERTGGTYSTLKVQPAELEDSGVYFCASSQFQQETQYFGPGTRLLVL.

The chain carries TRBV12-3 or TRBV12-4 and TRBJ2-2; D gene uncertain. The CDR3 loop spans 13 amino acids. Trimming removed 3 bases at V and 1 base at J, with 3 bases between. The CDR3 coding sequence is TGTGCCAGCAGTTTTTGGAACACCGGGGAGCTGTTTTTT. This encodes CASSFWNTGELFF.